This T cell receptor beta chain was sequenced during a study of Graves' ophthalmopathy and Graves' hyperthyroidism. Across the whole study: The blood sample was drawn at first diagnosis and before any treatment.

In this sample, this clonotype turned up many times. From RNA, the CDR3 regions of TCR beta chains were amplified and sequenced. Second-round multiplex PCR came after first-round RT-PCR with HTBI primers. TCRdb ran MiXCR on the multiplex PCR reads and lists one entry per CDR3 protein. Of about 410,000 distinct CDR3 sequences in the sample, 15% to 20% are singletons; the top ten hold roughly 1.5%. CDR1 and CDR2 (germline): MNHEY, SMNVEV (reference sequence). V was pared by 5 bases and J by 2 bases, with 19 bases between. The CDR3 covers 16 residues. This chain joins TRBV27 and TRBJ2-7; D call uncertain. This TCR came from a woman aged 18-29 years with Graves' ophthalmopathy. The sequencing input was peripheral blood. The CDR3 DNA is TGTGCCAGCAGTCGGCGGACCGTCAAGGGCCCCTACGAGCAGTACTTC. Translation: CASSRRTVKGPYEQYF.